This T cell receptor (beta chain) is drawn from a study of Tregs in tolerant kidney transplant recipients. Recipients received nonmyeloablative bone marrow transplants from related graft donors, with transient mixed chimerism. Assay: immunoSEQ multiplex PCR; the TCRdb copy retains only in-frame clones and omits some. This sample lists some 25,000 clones; its ten largest clones have more than 3.5%. Note on this clone: With the read ending 3 residues before the CDR3 end, the germline J gene is used to fill in that end.

CDR1 and CDR2 (germline): GTSNPN, SVGIG (reference sequence). V gave up 3 bases and J gave up 6 bases, with 12 bases separating them. The CDR3 length is 13 residues. The clonotype comes from a human patient who received a combined kidney and bone marrow transplant. Some T cells could come from the graft donor. The chain recombines TRBV30 with TRBJ1-5; tentatively, D is TRBD1 (6 bases). Sequencing used CD4+ T cells from blood (PBMCs), obtained 6 months after the transplant. The chain's CDR3 is CAWSGGGGQPQHF. CDR3 DNA, as far as it was read: TGTGCCTGGAGCGGAGGGGGAGGTCAGCCC.